This is a list of T cell receptor beta chains from one sample in a study of CD8 T cells in ankylosing spondylitis. TCRdb reprocessed the 5' RACE reads via MiXCR and lists one record per CDR3 protein. The repertoire includes roughly 180,000 distinct CDR3 sequences, about 13% of them detected once, and 16% sits in the top ten. The sequenced material came from blood, either unsorted or a sorted T cell fraction (not recorded which). The receptors shown here come from a male donor with ankylosing spondylitis or in good health (not recorded which). CDR3s include the opening cysteine and the closing phenylalanine or tryptophan. D genes are given only for firm matches. Not every row has a clone size; where given, it reads once, few, many or a size class.

>TRBD1|TRBJ2-1|-|TRBV4-2
CASSPAGTGVAEQFF
TGTGCCAGCAGCCCCGCCGGGACAGGGGTGGCTGAGCAGTTCTTC
>-|TRBJ1-5|-|TRBV7-9
CASSLDREIYQPQHF
TGTGCCAGCAGCTTAGACCGGGAGATCTATCAGCCCCAGCATTTT
>TRBD2|TRBJ2-4|few|TRBV20-1
CSARVSIAGGPEANIQYF
TGCAGTGCTAGGGTCTCAATAGCGGGAGGGCCCGAGGCAAACATTCAGTACTTC
>TRBD2|TRBJ2-2|-|TRBV7-9
CASSLVASGISGELFF
TGTGCCAGCAGCTTAGTGGCTAGCGGGATTTCCGGGGAGCTGTTTTTT
>-|TRBJ2-2|few|TRBV4-1
CASSQDLGQLNTGELFF
TGCGCCAGCAGCCAAGATTTGGGGCAGCTGAACACCGGGGAGCTGTTTTTT
>-|TRBJ2-7|-|TRBV11-3
CASSLRGREYEQYF
TGTGCCAGCAGCTTACGAGGCAGAGAGTACGAGCAGTACTTC
>TRBD2|TRBJ2-7|-|TRBV27
CASSPLAGGPLEYEQYF
TGTGCCAGCAGTCCTCTAGCGGGAGGGCCTCTAGAATACGAGCAGTACTTC
>-|TRBJ2-7|few|TRBV20-1
CSARDRDSPYEQYF
TGCAGTGCTAGAGATAGAGACAGTCCCTACGAGCAGTACTTC
>-|TRBJ2-3|-|TRBV6-1
CASSEWTSYTDTQYF
TGTGCCAGCAGTGAGTGGACTTCGTACACAGATACGCAGTATTTT
>TRBD2|TRBJ2-7|many|TRBV7-9
CASSLGGSSSYEQYF
TGTGCCAGCAGCCTCGGGGGGTCCAGCTCCTACGAGCAGTACTTC
>TRBD2|TRBJ2-1|-|TRBV12-3/TRBV12-4
CASSLAGGPREQFF
TGTGCCAGCAGTTTAGCGGGAGGGCCGCGGGAGCAGTTCTTC
>-|TRBJ2-7|few|TRBV11-2
CASSLSGTAYEQYF
TGTGCCAGCAGCTTATCCGGGACGGCCTACGAGCAGTACTTC
>TRBD1|TRBJ2-1|-|TRBV18
CASSPRDRAYNEQFF
TGTGCCAGCTCACCACGGGACAGGGCTTACAATGAGCAGTTCTTC